Listed below are T cell receptor beta chains from one sample, sequenced in a study of Ad26.COV2.S vaccination and SARS-CoV-2 variants. Profiling relied on immunoSEQ multiplex PCR, and the TCRdb table lists in-frame clones only, not all of them. The data show approximately 400,000 clones, with about four fifths seen just once and roughly 7.4% held by the top ten. The material was peripheral blood, obtained in a trial of Ad26.COV2.S vaccine versus placebo. The receptor source for this set is a person aged 18 to 59 who received the Ad26.COV2.S COVID-19 vaccine or a placebo. Each CDR3 is given with its conserved first and last residue. The D gene is left open where the match is weak. Clone size is shown for a subset of rows, as once, few, many or a class of expanded clone.

V gene	D gene	clone size	J gene	CDR3 DNA	CDR3 protein
TRBV2	TRBD1	-	TRBJ2-2	TGTGCCAGCAGTACCAACAGGGGAAACACCGGGGAGCTGTTTTTT	CASSTNRGNTGELFF
TRBV5-5	-	-	TRBJ2-5	TGTGCCAGCAGCTCGGCGGGGCTCTGGGAGACCCAGTACTTC	CASSSAGLWETQYF
TRBV6-2/TRBV6-3	-	-	TRBJ1-1	TGTGCCAGCAGTCGGTGGAACACTGAAGCTTTCTTT	CASSRWNTEAFF
TRBV5-4	TRBD1	-	TRBJ1-5	TGTGCCAGCAGCCGGGACAGGGCAAGTCAGCCCCAGCATTTT	CASSRDRASQPQHF
TRBV4-2	TRBD2	-	TRBJ2-3	TGTGCCAGCAGCCAAGATCGGGGCGGGAGAGAAAGAGATACGCAGTATTTT	CASSQDRGGRERDTQYF
TRBV4-3	-	-	TRBJ2-7	TGCGCCAGCAGCCTCTGGCGGGGTTACGAGCAGTACTTC	CASSLWRGYEQYF
TRBV12-3/TRBV12-4	-	-	TRBJ2-3	TGTGCCAGCAGTCCTCAGGGAGTTACGCAGTATTTT	CASSPQGVTQYF
TRBV24-1	-	-	TRBJ1-1	TGTGCCACCAGTGATTCAGGGACATTCACTGAAGCTTTCTTT	CATSDSGTFTEAFF
TRBV15	TRBD1	-	TRBJ1-1	TGTGCCACCAGCACCTGGGACAGACCCACTGAAGCTTTCTTT	CATSTWDRPTEAFF
TRBV19	-	-	TRBJ1-2	TGTGCCAGTAGTATCAGGACGGCTTATGGCTACACCTTC	CASSIRTAYGYTF
TRBV27	-	once	TRBJ1-1	TGTGCCAGCAGTTTGGGGGGACTGCTCACTGAAGCTTTCTTT	CASSLGGLLTEAFF
TRBV29-1	TRBD2	once	TRBJ2-3	TGCAGCGTTGGAAGCGGGAAATTAGATACGCAGTATTTT	CSVGSGKLDTQYF
TRBV5-3	TRBD1	-	TRBJ1-6	TGTGCCAGAAGCTTGGGGGACAGAAATTCACCCCTCCACTTT	CARSLGDRNSPLHF
TRBV3-1/TRBV3-2	-	-	TRBJ2-7	TGTGCCAGCAGCCAAGATACGAACGAGCAGTACTTC	CASSQDTNEQYF
TRBV27	-	once	TRBJ2-2	TGTGCCAGCGGCTCCATATTCACCGGGGAGCTGTTTTTT	CASGSIFTGELFF
TRBV7-9	TRBD1	-	TRBJ1-4	TGTGCCAGCAGCCCAGGGGACAGGTGGTTGTTTTTT	CASSPGDRWLFF
TRBV7-9	TRBD2	-	TRBJ2-3	TGTGCCAGCAGCTTAGTAGCGGGAGTCGCAGATACGCAGTATTTT	CASSLVAGVADTQYF
TRBV11-2	TRBD2	-	TRBJ2-1	TGTGCCAGCTCCCCGGGACTAGGGGACAATGAGCAGTTCTTC	CASSPGLGDNEQFF
TRBV6-2/TRBV6-3	-	few	TRBJ1-2	TGTGCCAGCAGTCCCCAGGGGATACTGCGCAACGGCGGCACCTTC	CASSPQGILRNGGTF
TRBV4-1	TRBD2	-	TRBJ2-2	TGCGCCAGCAGCCAAGCGGGACTAGCGGGAATCACCGGGGAGCTGTTTTTT	CASSQAGLAGITGELFF
TRBV9	-	few	TRBJ2-1	TGTGCCAGCAGCGTAGAGCTGCTCTCCTACAATGAGCAGTTCTTC	CASSVELLSYNEQFF
TRBV5-1	-	-	TRBJ2-3	TGCGCCAGCAGCCGGGGTGGGGGGCCATCTAGCACAGATACGCAGTATTTT	CASSRGGGPSSTDTQYF
TRBV19	TRBD1	-	TRBJ2-7	TGTGCCAGCACTAAAACCGGGACAGGATCCGAGCAGTACTTC	CASTKTGTGSEQYF
TRBV27	-	-	TRBJ2-1	TGTGCCAGCAGTTTGGTGGGGGGATACAACAATGAGCAGTTCTTC	CASSLVGGYNNEQFF